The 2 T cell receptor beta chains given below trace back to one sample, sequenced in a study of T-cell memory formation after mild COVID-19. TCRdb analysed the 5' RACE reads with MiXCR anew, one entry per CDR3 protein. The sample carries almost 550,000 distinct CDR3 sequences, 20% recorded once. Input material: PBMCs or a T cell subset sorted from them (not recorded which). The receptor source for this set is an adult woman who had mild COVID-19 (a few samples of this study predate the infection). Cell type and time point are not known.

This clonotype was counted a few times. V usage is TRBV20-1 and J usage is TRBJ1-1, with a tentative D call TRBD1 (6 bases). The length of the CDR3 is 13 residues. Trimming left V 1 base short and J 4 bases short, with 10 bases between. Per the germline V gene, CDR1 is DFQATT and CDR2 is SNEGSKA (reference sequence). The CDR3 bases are TGCAGTGCTAGAGTACAGGGTAGCACTGAAGCTTTCTTT. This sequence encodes CSARVQGSTEAFF.

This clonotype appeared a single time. As DNA, the CDR3 is TGCGCCAGCAGCTTGGGGTGGGCTGAGGGCACTGAAGCTTTCTTT. Protein product: CASSLGWAEGTEAFF. The gene calls are TRBV5-1 and TRBJ1-1; D ambiguous. Germline V gives CDR1 SGHRS, CDR2 YFSETQ. This CDR3 is built from 15 residues. With 0 bases removed from V and 4 bases from J, the gap between germline ends came to 13 bases.